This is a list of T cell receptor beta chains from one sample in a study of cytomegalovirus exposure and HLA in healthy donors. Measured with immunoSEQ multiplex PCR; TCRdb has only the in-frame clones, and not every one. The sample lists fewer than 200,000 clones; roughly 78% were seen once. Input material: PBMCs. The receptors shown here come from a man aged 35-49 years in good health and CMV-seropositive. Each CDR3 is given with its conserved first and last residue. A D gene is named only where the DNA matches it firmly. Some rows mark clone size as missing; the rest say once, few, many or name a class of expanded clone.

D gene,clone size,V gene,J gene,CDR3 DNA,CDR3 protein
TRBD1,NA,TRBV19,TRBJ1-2,TGTGCCAGTAGTACAACCGGGACAGGGGTTGGTGGCTACACCTTC,CASSTTGTGVGGYTF
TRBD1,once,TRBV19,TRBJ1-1,TGTGCCAGTAGTGGGAGACAGGGTCGGAACACTGAAGCTTTCTTT,CASSGRQGRNTEAFF
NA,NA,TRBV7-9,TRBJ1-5,TGTGCCAGCAGCTTTGGGGGGGTGGGTCAGCCCCAGCATTTT,CASSFGGVGQPQHF
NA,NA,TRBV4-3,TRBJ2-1,TGCGCCAGCAGCCAAGCCCCCGGACTACGTGATGAGCAGTTCTTC,CASSQAPGLRDEQFF
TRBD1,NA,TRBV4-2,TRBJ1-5,TGTGCCAGCAGCCAGACAGGGTTCAATCAGCCCCAGCATTTT,CASSQTGFNQPQHF
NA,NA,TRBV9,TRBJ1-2,TGTGCCAGCAGCGTAGCGAGATTTGGAGGCTATGGCTACACCTTC,CASSVARFGGYGYTF
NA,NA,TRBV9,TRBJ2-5,TGTGCCAGCAGCGTAGGACTAGACCCCGAGACCCAGTACTTC,CASSVGLDPETQYF
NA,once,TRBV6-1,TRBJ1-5,TGTGCCAGCAGTGAAGCGGGGGGGCCCCAGCATTTT,CASSEAGGPQHF
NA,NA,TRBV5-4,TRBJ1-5,TGTGCCAGCAGCTTGGGAGGGAACGGCAATCAGCCCCAGCATTTT,CASSLGGNGNQPQHF
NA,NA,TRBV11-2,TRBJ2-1,TGTGCCAGCAGCTTAGATCTGGGCATTGAGCAGTTCTTC,CASSLDLGIEQFF
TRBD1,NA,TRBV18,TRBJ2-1,TGTGCCAGCTCACCATCTGGGACAGGCTACAATGAGCAGTTCTTC,CASSPSGTGYNEQFF
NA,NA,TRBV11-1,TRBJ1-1,TGTGCCAGCAGCCGACAATTGAACACTGAAGCTTTCTTT,CASSRQLNTEAFF
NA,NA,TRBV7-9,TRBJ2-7,TGTTCCAGCAGCTCGTCCAGGGATTCCTACGAGCAGTACTTC,CSSSSSRDSYEQYF